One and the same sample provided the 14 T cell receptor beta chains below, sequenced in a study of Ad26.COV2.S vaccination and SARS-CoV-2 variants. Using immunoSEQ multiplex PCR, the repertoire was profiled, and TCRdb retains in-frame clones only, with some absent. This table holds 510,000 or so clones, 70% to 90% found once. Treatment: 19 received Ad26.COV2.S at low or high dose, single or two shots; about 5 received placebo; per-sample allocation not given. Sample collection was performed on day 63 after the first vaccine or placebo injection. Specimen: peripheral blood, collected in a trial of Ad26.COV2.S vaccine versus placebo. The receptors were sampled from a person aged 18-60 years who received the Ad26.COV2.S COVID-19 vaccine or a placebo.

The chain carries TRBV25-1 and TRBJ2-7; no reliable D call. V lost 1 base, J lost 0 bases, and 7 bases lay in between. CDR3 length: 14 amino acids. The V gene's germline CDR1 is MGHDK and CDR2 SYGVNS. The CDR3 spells CASSEFASSYEQYF. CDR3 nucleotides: TGTGCCAGCAGTGAATTCGCCAGCTCCTACGAGCAGTACTTC.

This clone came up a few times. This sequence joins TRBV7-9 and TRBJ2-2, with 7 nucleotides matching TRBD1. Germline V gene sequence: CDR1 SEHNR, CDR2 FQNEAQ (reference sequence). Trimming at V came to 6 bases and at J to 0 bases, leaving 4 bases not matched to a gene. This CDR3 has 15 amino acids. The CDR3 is CASRFDRANTGELFF. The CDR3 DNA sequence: TGTGCCAGCAGATTCGACAGGGCGAACACCGGGGAGCTGTTTTTT.

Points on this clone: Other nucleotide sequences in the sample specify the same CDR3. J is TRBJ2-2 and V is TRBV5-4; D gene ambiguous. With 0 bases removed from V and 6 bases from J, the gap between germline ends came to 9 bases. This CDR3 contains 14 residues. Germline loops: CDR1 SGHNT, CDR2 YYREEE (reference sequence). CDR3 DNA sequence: TGTGCCAGCAGCTTGGATCCTAGGGCCGGGGAGCTGTTTTTT. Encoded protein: CASSLDPRAGELFF.

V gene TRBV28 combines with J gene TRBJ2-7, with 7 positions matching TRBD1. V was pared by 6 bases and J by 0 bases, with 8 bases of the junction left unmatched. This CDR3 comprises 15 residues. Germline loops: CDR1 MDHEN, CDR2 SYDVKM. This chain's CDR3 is CASRHVGQSSYEQYF. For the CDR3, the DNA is TGTGCCAGCAGACACGTGGGACAGAGCTCCTACGAGCAGTACTTC.

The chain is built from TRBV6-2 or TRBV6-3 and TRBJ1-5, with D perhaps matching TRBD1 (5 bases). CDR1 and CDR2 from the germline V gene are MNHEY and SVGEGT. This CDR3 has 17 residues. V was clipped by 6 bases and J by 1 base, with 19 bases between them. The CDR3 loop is CASSSDATRGSNQPQHF. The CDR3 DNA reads TGTGCCAGCAGCTCTGATGCGACTCGGGGGAGCAATCAGCCCCAGCATTTT.

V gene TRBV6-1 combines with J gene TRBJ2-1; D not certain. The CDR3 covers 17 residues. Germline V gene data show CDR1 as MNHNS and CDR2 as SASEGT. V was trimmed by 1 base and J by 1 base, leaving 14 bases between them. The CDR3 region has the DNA TGTGCCAGCAGTGAAGACCCCACTACTAAGTCCTACAATGAGCAGTTCTTC. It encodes CASSEDPTTKSYNEQFF.

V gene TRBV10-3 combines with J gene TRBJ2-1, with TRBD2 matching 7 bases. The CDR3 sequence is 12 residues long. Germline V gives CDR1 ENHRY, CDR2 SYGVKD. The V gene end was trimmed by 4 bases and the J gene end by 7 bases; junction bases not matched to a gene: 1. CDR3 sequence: CAISVGGNEQFF. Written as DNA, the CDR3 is TGTGCCATCAGTGTGGGGGGGAATGAGCAGTTCTTC.

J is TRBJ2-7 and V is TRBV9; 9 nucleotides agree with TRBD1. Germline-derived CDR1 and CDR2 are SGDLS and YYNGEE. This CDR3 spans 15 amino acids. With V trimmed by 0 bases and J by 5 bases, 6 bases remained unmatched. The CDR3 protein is CASSVEYRGQDEQYF. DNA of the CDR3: TGTGCCAGCAGCGTAGAGTACAGGGGGCAGGACGAGCAGTACTTC.

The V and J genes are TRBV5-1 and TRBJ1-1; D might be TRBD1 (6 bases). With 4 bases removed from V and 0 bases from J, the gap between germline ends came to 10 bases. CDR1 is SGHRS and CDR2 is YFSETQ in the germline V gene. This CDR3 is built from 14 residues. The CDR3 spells CASSRTALNTEAFF. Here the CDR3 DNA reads TGCGCCAGCAGCAGGACAGCCCTGAACACTGAAGCTTTCTTT. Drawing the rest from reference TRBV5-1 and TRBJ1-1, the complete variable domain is KAGVTQTPRYLIKTRGQQVTLSCSPISGHRSVSWYQQTPGQGLQFLFEYFSETQRNKGNFPGRFSGRQFSNSRSEMNVSTLELGDSALYLCASSRTALNTEAFFGQGTRLTVV.

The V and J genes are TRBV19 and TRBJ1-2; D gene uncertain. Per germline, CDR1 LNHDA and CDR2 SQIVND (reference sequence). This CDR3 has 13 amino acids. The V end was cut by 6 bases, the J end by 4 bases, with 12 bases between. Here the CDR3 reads CASSPQSVYGYTF. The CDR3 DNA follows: TGTGCCAGTAGCCCACAGTCTGTCTATGGCTACACCTTC.

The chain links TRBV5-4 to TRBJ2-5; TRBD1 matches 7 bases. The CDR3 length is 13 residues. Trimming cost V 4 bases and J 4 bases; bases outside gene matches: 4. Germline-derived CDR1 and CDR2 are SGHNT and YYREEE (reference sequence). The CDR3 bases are TGTGCCAGCAGCATACAGGGGCCAGAGACCCAGTACTTC. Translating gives CASSIQGPETQYF.

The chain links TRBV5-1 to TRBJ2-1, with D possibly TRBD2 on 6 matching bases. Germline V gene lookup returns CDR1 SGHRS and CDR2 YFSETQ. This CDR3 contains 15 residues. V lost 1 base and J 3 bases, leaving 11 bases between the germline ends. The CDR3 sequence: CASSLLTGDYNEQFF. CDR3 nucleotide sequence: TGCGCCAGCAGCTTGTTGACGGGAGACTACAATGAGCAGTTCTTC.

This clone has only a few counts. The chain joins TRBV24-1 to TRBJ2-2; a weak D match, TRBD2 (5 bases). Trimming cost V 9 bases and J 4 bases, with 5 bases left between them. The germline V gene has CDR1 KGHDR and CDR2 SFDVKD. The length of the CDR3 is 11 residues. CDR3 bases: TGTGCCACCCGGGGCACCGGGGAGCTGTTTTTT. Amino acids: CATRGTGELFF.

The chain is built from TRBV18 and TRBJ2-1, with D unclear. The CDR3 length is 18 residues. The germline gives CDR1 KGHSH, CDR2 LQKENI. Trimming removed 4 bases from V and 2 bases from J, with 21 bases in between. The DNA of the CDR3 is TGTGCCAGCTCACTACGCGCCGAATCCCTATATCCCTACAATGAGCAGTTCTTC. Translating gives CASSLRAESLYPYNEQFF.